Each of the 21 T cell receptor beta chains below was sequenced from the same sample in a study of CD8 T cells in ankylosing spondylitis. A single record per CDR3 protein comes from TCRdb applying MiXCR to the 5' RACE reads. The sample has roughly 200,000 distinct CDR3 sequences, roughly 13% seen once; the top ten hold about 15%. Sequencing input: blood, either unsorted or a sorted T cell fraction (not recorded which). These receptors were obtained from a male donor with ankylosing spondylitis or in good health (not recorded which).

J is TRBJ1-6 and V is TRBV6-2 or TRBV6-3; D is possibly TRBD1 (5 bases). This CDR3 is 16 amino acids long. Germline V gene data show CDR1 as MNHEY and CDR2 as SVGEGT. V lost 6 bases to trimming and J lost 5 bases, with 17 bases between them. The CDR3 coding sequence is TGTGCCAGCAGACGCTTCGTGGGACTCGATAATTCACCCCTCCACTTT. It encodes CASRRFVGLDNSPLHF.

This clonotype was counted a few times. CDR3 residues: CASGLAGGGDEQYF. In DNA form, the CDR3 reads TGTGCCAGCGGTCTAGCGGGAGGAGGTGACGAGCAGTACTTC. This chain connects TRBV7-2 to TRBJ2-7; 11 nucleotides align to TRBD2. The CDR3 is 14 residues long. Germline loops: CDR1 SGHTA, CDR2 FQGNSA. Trimming at V came to 8 bases and at J to 5 bases, leaving 8 bases not matched to a gene.

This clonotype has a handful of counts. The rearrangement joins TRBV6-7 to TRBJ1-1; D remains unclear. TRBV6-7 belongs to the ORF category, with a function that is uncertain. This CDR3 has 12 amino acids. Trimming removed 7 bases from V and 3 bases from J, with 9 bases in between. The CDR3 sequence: CASTCRYTEAFF. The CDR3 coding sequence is TGTGCCAGCACATGTCGATACACTGAAGCTTTCTTT.

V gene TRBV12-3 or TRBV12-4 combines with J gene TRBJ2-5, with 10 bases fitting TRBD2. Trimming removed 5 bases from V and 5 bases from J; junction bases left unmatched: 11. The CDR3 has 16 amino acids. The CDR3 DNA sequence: TGTGCCAGCAGTGGGGGACTAGCGCGGGGGATGGAGACCCAGTACTTC. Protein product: CASSGGLARGMETQYF.

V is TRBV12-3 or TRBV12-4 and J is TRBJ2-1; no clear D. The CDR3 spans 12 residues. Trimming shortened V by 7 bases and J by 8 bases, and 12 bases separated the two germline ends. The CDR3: CASTSRRHEQFF. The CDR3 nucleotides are TGTGCCAGCACCTCGAGACGGCATGAGCAGTTCTTC.

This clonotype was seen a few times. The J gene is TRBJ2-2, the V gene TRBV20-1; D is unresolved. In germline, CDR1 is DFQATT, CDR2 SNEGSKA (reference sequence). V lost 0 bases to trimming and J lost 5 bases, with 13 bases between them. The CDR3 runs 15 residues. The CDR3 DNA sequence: TGCAGTGCTAGAGACCTCAGGTCCGCTACCGGGGAGCTGTTTTTT. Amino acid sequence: CSARDLRSATGELFF.

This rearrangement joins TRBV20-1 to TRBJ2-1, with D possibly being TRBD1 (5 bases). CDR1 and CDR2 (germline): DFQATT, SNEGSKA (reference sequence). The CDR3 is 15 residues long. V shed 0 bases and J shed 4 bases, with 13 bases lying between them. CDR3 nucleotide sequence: TGCAGTGCTAGAGATTATAGGGGTCCTTACAATGAGCAGTTCTTC. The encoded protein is CSARDYRGPYNEQFF.

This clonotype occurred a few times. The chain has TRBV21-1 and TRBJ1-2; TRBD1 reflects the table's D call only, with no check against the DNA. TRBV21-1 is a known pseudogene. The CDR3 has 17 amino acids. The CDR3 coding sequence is TGTGCCAGCAGCTCCGTCACCCGAGGGACAGAGCCCTATGGCTACACCTTC. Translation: CASSSVTRGTEPYGYTF.

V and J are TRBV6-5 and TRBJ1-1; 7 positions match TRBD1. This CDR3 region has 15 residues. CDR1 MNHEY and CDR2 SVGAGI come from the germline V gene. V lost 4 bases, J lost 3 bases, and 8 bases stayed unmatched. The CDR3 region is CASSSEGAAYTEAFF. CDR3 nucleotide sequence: TGTGCCAGCAGTTCCGAGGGGGCGGCTTACACTGAAGCTTTCTTT.

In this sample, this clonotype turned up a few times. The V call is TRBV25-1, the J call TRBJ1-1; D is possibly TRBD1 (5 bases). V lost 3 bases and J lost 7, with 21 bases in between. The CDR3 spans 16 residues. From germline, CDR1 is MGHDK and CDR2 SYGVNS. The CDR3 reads CASSDSPTSWGDEAFF. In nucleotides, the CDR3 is TGTGCCAGCAGTGACTCGCCAACCTCATGGGGGGATGAAGCTTTCTTT.

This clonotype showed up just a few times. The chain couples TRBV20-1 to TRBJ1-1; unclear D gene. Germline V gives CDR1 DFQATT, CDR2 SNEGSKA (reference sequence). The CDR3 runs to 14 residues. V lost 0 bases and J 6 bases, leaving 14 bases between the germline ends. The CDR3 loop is CSARDYPRLAEAFF. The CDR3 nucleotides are TGCAGTGCTAGAGATTACCCTCGTCTGGCTGAAGCTTTCTTT.

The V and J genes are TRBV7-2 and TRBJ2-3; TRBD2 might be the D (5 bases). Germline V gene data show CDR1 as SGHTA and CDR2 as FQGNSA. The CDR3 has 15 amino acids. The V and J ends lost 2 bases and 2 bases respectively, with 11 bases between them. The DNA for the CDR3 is TGTGCCAGCAGCTTACTAGCTCAACCCACAGATACGCAGTATTTT. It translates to CASSLLAQPTDTQYF.

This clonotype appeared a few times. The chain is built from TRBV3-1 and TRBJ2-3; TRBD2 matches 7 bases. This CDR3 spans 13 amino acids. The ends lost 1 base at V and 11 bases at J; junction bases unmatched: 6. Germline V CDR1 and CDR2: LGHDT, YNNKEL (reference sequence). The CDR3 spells CASSQGDYPEQYF. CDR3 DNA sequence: TGTGCCAGCAGCCAAGGGGACTACCCAGAGCAGTATTTT.

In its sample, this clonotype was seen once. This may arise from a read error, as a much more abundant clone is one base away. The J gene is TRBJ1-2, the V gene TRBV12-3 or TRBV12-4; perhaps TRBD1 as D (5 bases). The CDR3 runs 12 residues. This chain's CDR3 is CASSPTGYVYTF. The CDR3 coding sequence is TGTGCCAGCAGCCCCACAGGTTATGTCTACACCTTC.

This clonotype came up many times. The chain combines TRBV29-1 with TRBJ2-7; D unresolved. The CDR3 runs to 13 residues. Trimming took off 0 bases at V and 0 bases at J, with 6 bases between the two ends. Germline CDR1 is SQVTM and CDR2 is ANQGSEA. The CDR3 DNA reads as TGCAGCGTTGAAGATCTGGACTCCTACGAGCAGTACTTC. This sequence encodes CSVEDLDSYEQYF.

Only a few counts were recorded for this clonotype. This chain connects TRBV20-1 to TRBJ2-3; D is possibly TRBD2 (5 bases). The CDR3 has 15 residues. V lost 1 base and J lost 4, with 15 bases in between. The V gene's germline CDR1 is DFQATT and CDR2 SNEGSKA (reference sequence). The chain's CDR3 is CSARGRLAESDTQYF. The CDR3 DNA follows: TGCAGTGCTAGAGGGCGGCTAGCAGAATCAGATACGCAGTATTTT.

CDR3 sequence: CASSVDSGGAREQYF. Here the CDR3 DNA reads TGTGCCAGCAGCGTAGATAGCGGGGGGGCCCGCGAGCAGTACTTC. The V gene is TRBV9, the J gene TRBJ2-7; 11 positions agree with TRBD2. The CDR3 covers 15 residues. From germline, CDR1 is SGDLS and CDR2 YYNGEE. The V and J ends lost 0 bases and 6 bases, in that order; junction bases with no gene match: 5.

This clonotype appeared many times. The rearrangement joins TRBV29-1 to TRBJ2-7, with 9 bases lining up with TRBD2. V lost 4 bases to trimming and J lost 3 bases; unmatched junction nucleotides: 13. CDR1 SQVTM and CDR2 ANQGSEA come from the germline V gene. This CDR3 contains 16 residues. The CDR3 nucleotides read TGCAGCGTTGGAAGTATCGGTAGCGGGAGTAACTACGAGCAGTACTTC. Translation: CSVGSIGSGSNYEQYF.

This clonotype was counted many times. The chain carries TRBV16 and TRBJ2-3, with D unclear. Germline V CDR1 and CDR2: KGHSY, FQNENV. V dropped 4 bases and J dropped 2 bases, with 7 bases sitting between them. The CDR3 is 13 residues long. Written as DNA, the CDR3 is TGTGCCAGCAGCCTTGACAACACAGATACGCAGTATTTT. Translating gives CASSLDNTDTQYF.

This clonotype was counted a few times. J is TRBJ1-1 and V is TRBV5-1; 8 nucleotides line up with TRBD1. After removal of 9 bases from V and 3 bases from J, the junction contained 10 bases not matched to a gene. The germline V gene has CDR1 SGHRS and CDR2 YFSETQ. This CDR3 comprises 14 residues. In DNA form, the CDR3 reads TGCGCCACCCGAATCGACAGGGGCGACACTGAAGCTTTCTTT. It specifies CATRIDRGDTEAFF.

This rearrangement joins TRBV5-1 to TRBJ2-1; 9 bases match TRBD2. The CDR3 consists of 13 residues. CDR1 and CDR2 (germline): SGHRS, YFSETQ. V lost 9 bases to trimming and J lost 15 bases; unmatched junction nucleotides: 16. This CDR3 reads CANGAGGPRIRFF. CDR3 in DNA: TGCGCCAACGGAGCGGGGGGCCCTAGGATTCGGTTCTTC.